Presented here are 18 T cell receptor beta chains from one specimen sequenced in a study of identical twins. TCRdb processed the 5' RACE reads anew with MiXCR; each CDR3 protein has one entry. The sample includes some 660,000 distinct CDR3 sequences, under 9% of them seen just once. These data were likewise used in another study, on yellow fever vaccine responses in identical twins.

Sequencing input: PBMCs. The receptors stem from a woman younger than 35 in good health.

The V call is TRBV12-5, the J call TRBJ2-7, with D unresolved. V dropped 2 bases and J dropped 1 base, with 3 bases sitting between them. CDR3 size: 12 residues. Germline loops: CDR1 LGHNT, CDR2 FRNRAP. The CDR3 loop reads CASGLTSYEQYF. Written as DNA, the CDR3 is TGTGCTAGTGGTTTGACTTCCTACGAGCAGTACTTC.

CDR3 sequence: CASSPRSRPYEQYF. CDR3 nucleotide sequence: TGTGCCAGCAGCCCAAGGTCGAGGCCCTACGAGCAGTACTTC. This chain connects TRBV14 to TRBJ2-7; no firm D call. The CDR3 contains 14 residues. V lost 4 bases, J lost 2 bases, and 12 bases lay in between. CDR1 and CDR2 from the germline V gene are SGHDN and FVKESK.

This clonotype was detected only a few times. V gene TRBV3-1 combines with J gene TRBJ2-7, with 7 bases matching TRBD1. The V gene end was trimmed by 11 bases and the J gene end by 3 bases; junction bases not matched to a gene: 7. CDR1 and CDR2 from the germline V gene are LGHDT and YNNKEL (reference sequence). CDR3 size: 12 residues. As DNA, the CDR3 is TGTGCCGCAGGGCAGGGGGTCTACGAGCAGTACTTC. This encodes CAAGQGVYEQYF.

The rearrangement links TRBV29-1 to TRBJ2-1; 13 bases line up with TRBD2. Trimming cost V 6 bases and J 9 bases; bases outside gene matches: 5. This CDR3 spans 13 amino acids. From germline, CDR1 is SQVTM and CDR2 ANQGSEA. CDR3 sequence reads: CSVRTSGSGEQFF. In DNA, the CDR3 is TGCAGCGTCCGGACTAGCGGGAGTGGTGAGCAGTTCTTC.

This clonotype was seen more than once but under ten times. This sequence joins TRBV4-2 and TRBJ2-5; possible D gene TRBD1, 7 bases. From germline, CDR1 is LGHNA and CDR2 YNFKEQ. Trimming took off 1 base at V and 4 bases at J, with 16 bases between the two ends. The CDR3 runs 16 residues. CDR3 loop: CASSQGPPQGGETQYF. The DNA of the CDR3 is TGTGCCAGCAGCCAAGGCCCCCCGCAGGGGGGAGAGACCCAGTACTTC.

This clonotype was recorded many times. The chain employs TRBV10-3 and TRBJ2-1; 11 bases map to TRBD2. The CDR3 consists of 16 residues. With V trimmed by 0 bases and J by 16 bases, 14 bases remained unmatched. Germline V lookup: CDR1 ENHRY, CDR2 SYGVKD. The CDR3 DNA is TGTGCCATCAGTGAGTCGGGACTAGCGGATTCGGTGGGGTCTTTCTTC. This translates into CAISESGLADSVGSFF.

This clonotype was observed a handful of times. V is TRBV7-9 and J is TRBJ2-7, with 7 bases identical to TRBD1. There are 15 residues in the CDR3. CDR1 is SEHNR, CDR2 FQNEAQ, per germline (reference sequence). V gave up 5 bases and J gave up 4 bases; unmatched junction bases: 11. This CDR3 is CASSHFSAGGYEQYF. The DNA of the CDR3 is TGTGCCAGCAGCCATTTTTCGGCAGGGGGTTACGAGCAGTACTTC.

At least ten counts were recorded for this clonotype. The rearrangement uses TRBV7-6 and TRBJ2-7; D gene uncertain. Germline V gives CDR1 SGHVS, CDR2 FNYEAQ. V gave up 4 bases and J gave up 4 bases, with 5 bases separating them. The CDR3 is made up of 11 amino acids. The CDR3 DNA follows: TGTGCCAGCAGCTCGGAGTACGAGCAGTACTTC. This sequence encodes CASSSEYEQYF.

This clonotype has more than one count but fewer than ten. This chain links TRBV29-1 with TRBJ2-7; 9 nucleotides line up with TRBD2. Germline lookup yields CDR1 SQVTM and CDR2 ANQGSEA. V lost 6 bases, J lost 5 bases, and 8 bases stayed unmatched. The CDR3 is made up of 13 amino acids. Written as DNA, the CDR3 is TGCAGCGTCCCGGGACTAGCAGAAGACGAGCAGTACTTC. Translated: CSVPGLAEDEQYF.

This clonotype was recorded a few times. The rearrangement joins TRBV27 to TRBJ1-1; maybe TRBD1 (5 bases). The ends were cut back, 9 bases at V and 0 bases at J, with 11 bases in the middle. In germline, CDR1 is MNHEY, CDR2 SMNVEV (reference sequence). The length of the CDR3 is 13 residues. CDR3 in amino acids: CASTGVMNTEAFF. CDR3 nucleotide sequence: TGTGCCAGTACAGGTGTCATGAACACTGAAGCTTTCTTT.

The chain links TRBV27 to TRBJ2-1; TRBD2 matches at 8 bases. V shed 4 bases, J shed 7 bases, and the junction held 6 bases outside the gene matches. CDR1 is MNHEY and CDR2 is SMNVEV in the germline V gene (reference sequence). The CDR3 loop spans 14 amino acids. The CDR3 loop is CASSSGRAWNEQFF. As DNA, the CDR3 is TGTGCCAGCAGTTCCGGGAGGGCCTGGAATGAGCAGTTCTTC.

This clonotype was picked up a small number of times. The gene calls are TRBV7-6 and TRBJ2-7; D perhaps matches TRBD2 (6 bases). V was pared by 4 bases and J by 6 bases, with 22 bases between. The length of the CDR3 is 16 residues. CDR1 and CDR2 from the germline V gene are SGHVS and FNYEAQ. The CDR3 bases are TGTGCCAGCAGCTCTTTCGCTCCGGGGGAGGAGGGCGAGCAGTACTTC. Protein: CASSSFAPGEEGEQYF.

CDR3 protein: CASSGLSPYEQYF. The CDR3 region has the DNA TGTGCCAGCAGTGGTCTGTCACCCTACGAGCAGTACTTC. J is TRBJ2-7 and V is TRBV27; no firm D call. The CDR3 is 13 residues long. Germline values: CDR1 MNHEY, CDR2 SMNVEV (reference sequence). V shed 5 bases and J shed 2 bases, with 10 bases lying between them.

The chain links TRBV6-2 or TRBV6-3 to TRBJ2-7; TRBD2 matches 9 bases. Germline V gene sequence: CDR1 MNHEY, CDR2 SVGEGT. The J segment lost 4 bases and the V segment lost 5 bases, leaving 3 bases of the junction unmatched. The CDR3 consists of 13 residues. The CDR3 nucleotides read TGTGCCAGCAGTATCACTAGCGGGTACGAGCAGTACTTC. Its protein product is CASSITSGYEQYF.

At least ten counts were recorded for this clonotype. The rearrangement uses TRBV6-2 or TRBV6-3 and TRBJ2-5; D might be TRBD1 (6 bases). Trimming took 6 bases from V and 5 from J, leaving 13 bases between them. Germline V gives CDR1 MNHEY, CDR2 SVGEGT. The CDR3 has 13 amino acids. CDR3 sequence reads: CASRRGGSETQYF. CDR3 in DNA: TGTGCCAGCAGGCGAGGGGGATCGGAGACCCAGTACTTC.

This clonotype was picked up a small number of times. V usage is TRBV5-6 and J usage is TRBJ2-1; TRBD1 agrees at 8 bases. There are 15 residues in the CDR3. Trimming took 2 bases from V and 4 from J; bases not matched to a gene: 5. In germline, CDR1 is SGHDT, CDR2 YYEEEE. The CDR3, as DNA: TGTGCCAGCAGCTTTGTCGGGACAGGTTACAATGAGCAGTTCTTC. Protein sequence: CASSFVGTGYNEQFF.

The chain has TRBV7-9 and TRBJ2-7; D is possibly TRBD2 (5 bases). V dropped 5 bases and J dropped 4 bases, with 21 bases sitting between them. Per germline, CDR1 SEHNR and CDR2 FQNEAQ (reference sequence). The CDR3 totals 16 residues. CDR3 DNA sequence: TGTGCCAGCAGCCCCTCCTCCGGGATCGGGGTGTACGAGCAGTACTTC. Its protein is CASSPSSGIGVYEQYF.

The J gene is TRBJ2-7, the V gene TRBV30, with D perhaps TRBD1 (6 bases). The V gene lost 4 bases and the J gene lost 0 bases, with 13 bases spanning the gap. Per the germline V gene, CDR1 is GTSNPN and CDR2 is SVGIG (reference sequence). This CDR3 contains 14 residues. The CDR3 DNA reads as TGTGCCTGGACGGCAGGGGCCGGCTCCTACGAGCAGTACTTC. Protein product: CAWTAGAGSYEQYF. Full variable domain (remainder filled in from reference TRBV30 and TRBJ2-7): SQTIHQWPATLVQPVGSPLSLECTVEGTSNPNLYWYRQAAGRGLQLLFYSVGIGQISSEVPQNLSASRPQDRQFILSSKKLLLSDSGFYLCAWTAGAGSYEQYFGPGTRLTVT.